These 20 T cell receptor beta chains came from one sample sequenced in a study of blood T cell repertoires in COVID-19. Only in-frame clones appear in the TCRdb table, and some are missing; sequencing was by immunoSEQ multiplex PCR. The sample carries about 140,000 clones, roughly 88% recorded once. The sample was peripheral blood. The receptors derive from a man aged 55 to 69 with active or convalescent COVID-19.

The V call is TRBV24-1, the J call TRBJ1-5, with 7 bases that match TRBD1. The CDR3 spans 16 residues. Germline lookup yields CDR1 KGHDR and CDR2 SFDVKD. V gave up 7 bases and J gave up 2 bases; unmatched junction bases: 10. The CDR3: CATRGNGTGGNQPQHF. The CDR3 DNA reads as TGTGCCACCAGGGGAAATGGAACAGGGGGCAATCAGCCCCAGCATTTT.

The chain carries TRBV27 and TRBJ1-6; 7 bases are a match to TRBD1. Germline-derived CDR1 and CDR2 are MNHEY and SMNVEV (reference sequence). This CDR3 is 16 amino acids long. The junction had 17 bases not matched to a gene; V was cut back by 7 bases and J by 11 bases. The DNA for the CDR3 is TGTGCCAGCAAGCCTGGACAGGCCTCAGGGAATACACCCCTCCACTTT. Translation gives CASKPGQASGNTPLHF.

The chain employs TRBV30 and TRBJ1-2; 7 nucleotides align to TRBD1. The CDR3 contains 12 residues. The V gene's germline CDR1 is GTSNPN and CDR2 SVGIG (reference sequence). V gave up 2 bases and J gave up 8 bases; unmatched junction bases: 5. CDR3 in amino acids: CAWSRGLEGYTF. CDR3 coding DNA: TGTGCCTGGAGTAGGGGGCTCGAGGGCTACACCTTC.

The chain uses TRBV18 and TRBJ2-7; maybe TRBD2 (6 bases). CDR1 and CDR2 from the germline V gene are KGHSH and LQKENI. CDR3 length equals 14 residues. V was clipped by 1 base and J by 1 base, with 8 bases between them. CDR3 residues: CASSPQGTSYEQYV. CDR3 nucleotides: TGTGCCAGCTCACCACAAGGGACTTCCTACGAGCAGTACGTC.

This clone was seen once. J is TRBJ2-3 and V is TRBV6-5; TRBD2 matches 7 bases. After removal of 8 bases from V and 4 bases from J, the junction contained 12 bases not matched to a gene. CDR3 length: 15 amino acids. In germline, CDR1 is MNHEY, CDR2 SVGAGI. In DNA, the CDR3 is TGTGCCAGCGCGAGGGCGGCTAGCGGCTCAGATACGCAGTATTTT. Encoded protein: CASARAASGSDTQYF.

This rearrangement joins TRBV11-3 to TRBJ1-6; D not resolved. The CDR3 is 12 amino acids. The V end lost 3 bases, the J end lost 8 bases, and 5 bases lay between the germline ends. CDR1 is SGHNT, CDR2 YENEEA, per germline. CDR3 in amino acids: CASSFGDSPLHF. DNA of the CDR3: TGTGCCAGCAGCTTTGGAGATTCACCCCTCCACTTT. Full variable domain (outside the CDR3, taken from reference TRBV11-3 and TRBJ1-6): EAGVVQSPRYKIIEKKQPVAFWCNPISGHNTLYWYLQNLGQGPELLIRYENEEAVDDSQLPKDRFSAERLKGVDSTLKIQPAELGDSAVYLCASSFGDSPLHFGNGTRLTVT.

CDR3: CATSSGIYTGELFF. CDR3 in DNA: TGTGCCACCTCTAGCGGGATTTACACCGGGGAGCTGTTTTTT. The genes are TRBV24-1 and TRBJ2-2; 9 bases line up with TRBD2. This CDR3 is 14 amino acids long. Unmatched junction bases numbered 4, after V lost 9 bases and J lost 3 bases. Germline loops: CDR1 KGHDR, CDR2 SFDVKD.

The chain has TRBV2 and TRBJ2-5, with unresolved D. CDR1 SNHLY and CDR2 FYNNEI come from the germline V gene. V was clipped by 6 bases and J by 5 bases, with 10 bases between them. The CDR3 consists of 12 residues. The CDR3 DNA reads as TGTGCCAGCAGCCCCCTACGTGAGACCCAGTACTTC. It encodes CASSPLRETQYF. The full variable domain, in which reference TRBV2 and TRBJ2-5 provide the parts outside the CDR3, is EPEVTQTPSHQVTQMGQEVILRCVPISNHLYFYWYRQILGQKVEFLVSFYNNEISEKSEIFDDQFSVERPDGSNFTLKIRSTKLEDSAMYFCASSPLRETQYFGPGTRLLVL.

The sample holds one count of this clone. The chain links TRBV5-8 to TRBJ1-1; TRBD1 agrees at 7 bases. The CDR3 contains 19 residues. Per germline, CDR1 SGHTS and CDR2 YDEGEE. J was trimmed by 4 bases and V by 2 bases; bases with no gene match: 20. Written as DNA, the CDR3 is TGTGCCAGCAGCTTAACTAAAGGGGGCAGGAGGTTACGGGCCACTGAAGCTTTCTTT. This encodes CASSLTKGGRRLRATEAFF.

The V and J genes are TRBV5-6 and TRBJ2-7; unclear D gene. V lost 3 bases and J 3 bases, leaving 10 bases between the germline ends. The CDR3 runs 13 residues. From germline, CDR1 is SGHDT and CDR2 YYEEEE. CDR3 region: CASSSTMSYEQYV. The CDR3 bases are TGTGCCAGCAGCTCCACGATGAGCTACGAGCAGTACGTC.

The chain uses TRBV6-1 and TRBJ2-1; unclear D gene. The CDR3 contains 15 residues. V was pared by 1 base and J by 8 bases, with 15 bases between. Germline lookup yields CDR1 MNHNS and CDR2 SASEGT. The CDR3 coding sequence is TGTGCCAGCAGTGAAGGGCCAACCCCTTTTGATGAGCAGTTCTTC. Encoded protein: CASSEGPTPFDEQFF.

V is TRBV11-2 and J is TRBJ2-1; the match to TRBD2 covers 13 bases. J gave up 7 bases and V 4 bases, and 10 bases lay outside the gene matches. The germline CDR1 and CDR2 sequences are SGHAT and FQNNGV. The length of the CDR3 is 17 residues. The CDR3 DNA reads as TGTGCCAGCAGCTGGACTAGCGGGGGCCCCGTGGGAAATGAGCAGTTCTTC. Its translation is CASSWTSGGPVGNEQFF.

The chain employs TRBV27 and TRBJ2-1; 10 nucleotides align to TRBD2. Trimming at V came to 8 bases and at J to 5 bases, leaving 6 bases not matched to a gene. Germline V gene lookup returns CDR1 MNHEY and CDR2 SMNVEV (reference sequence). The CDR3 runs to 14 residues. CDR3 nucleotides: TGTGCCAGCGCTTACCTAGCGGGGGACAATGAGCAGTTCTTC. Encoded protein: CASAYLAGDNEQFF.

This chain uses TRBV9 with TRBJ2-7; D is uncertain. This CDR3 is built from 14 residues. CDR1 is SGDLS, CDR2 YYNGEE, per germline. Trimming left V 4 bases short and J 2 bases short, with 13 bases between. This CDR3 reads CASSPTHEAYEQYF. CDR3 nucleotide sequence: TGTGCCAGCAGCCCTACCCACGAAGCCTACGAGCAGTACTTC.

The V gene is TRBV5-5, the J gene TRBJ1-6; 7 nucleotides line up with TRBD1. The germline V gene encodes CDR1 SGHKS and CDR2 YYEKEE (reference sequence). Trimming cost V 4 bases and J 6 bases; bases outside gene matches: 7. The CDR3 loop spans 15 amino acids. The CDR3 reads CASSRGTATNSPLHF. DNA of the CDR3: TGTGCCAGCAGCCGAGGGACAGCGACTAATTCACCCCTCCACTTT.

The V call is TRBV4-1, the J call TRBJ1-2; 7 bases match TRBD1. Germline CDR1 MGHRA, CDR2 YSYEKL. The CDR3 consists of 16 residues. V was clipped by 1 base and J by 2 bases; unmatched bases: 7. The CDR3: CASSQAPGGKNYGYTF. The CDR3 DNA follows: TGCGCCAGCAGCCAAGCCCCAGGGGGTAAGAACTATGGCTACACCTTC.

This clone was picked up a small number of times. The chain combines TRBV28 with TRBJ1-2; 10 positions agree with TRBD1. J was trimmed by 4 bases and V by 6 bases; bases with no gene match: 14. The CDR3 is 17 residues long. Germline V gene lookup returns CDR1 MDHEN and CDR2 SYDVKM. The CDR3 spells CASRHRTGGGLGYGYTF. The CDR3 nucleotides are TGTGCCAGCAGACATAGGACAGGGGGTGGATTAGGCTATGGCTACACCTTC.

The chain is built from TRBV25-1 and TRBJ2-3; D is uncertain. The CDR3 covers 14 residues. V was pared by 0 bases and J by 0 bases, with 4 bases between. Germline V gives CDR1 MGHDK, CDR2 SYGVNS. The CDR3 loop is CASSEYGSTDTQYF. CDR3 DNA: TGTGCCAGCAGTGAATATGGCAGCACAGATACGCAGTATTTT.

The chain couples TRBV19 to TRBJ1-5; D call uncertain. Germline CDR1 and CDR2: LNHDA and SQIVND (reference sequence). The CDR3 extends over 15 amino acids. The V gene lost 5 bases and the J gene lost 6 bases, with 17 bases spanning the gap. The CDR3 sequence is CASSPTPNEGQPQHF. The CDR3 DNA reads as TGTGCCAGTAGTCCGACACCAAATGAGGGTCAGCCCCAGCATTTT.

The chain employs TRBV5-6 and TRBJ1-2; no reliable D call. The CDR3 has 14 residues. Germline V lookup: CDR1 SGHDT, CDR2 YYEEEE. V was cut by 1 base and J by 5 bases, with 12 bases left in between. As DNA, the CDR3 is TGTGCCAGCAGCTTGAATGGCGGATCTTATGGCTACACCTTC. Translating gives CASSLNGGSYGYTF. The whole variable domain, filled in from reference TRBV5-6 and TRBJ1-2, reads DAGVTQSPTHLIKTRGQQVTLRCSPKSGHDTVSWYQQALGQGPQFIFQYYEEEERQRGNFPDRFSGHQFPNYSSELNVNALLLGDSALYLCASSLNGGSYGYTFGSGTRLTVV.